A single sample gave rise to the 7 T cell receptor beta chains below, sequenced in a study of blood T cell repertoires in COVID-19 (dated by TCRdb to 2020 to 2022). Library generation was performed with the immunoSEQ multiplex PCR assay. What TCRdb holds here is the immuneACCESS table cut down to in-frame rearrangements. Part of the clones is not present; checked against another copy, under half of the missing clones reflect an unresolved V gene, and the others are unexplained. The sample includes over 95,000 clones, with over 80% observed a single time. The top ten clones comprise approximately 4.5% of the sample. The sample was peripheral blood. These receptor sequences come from a woman between 45 and 60 years old with acute or convalescent COVID-19.

In DNA form, the CDR3 reads TGTGCCAGCAGCAAGGACAGGGGGGCTGAAAAACTGTTTTTT. Its protein is CASSKDRGAEKLFF. V usage is TRBV7-9 and J usage is TRBJ1-4; TRBD1 aligns across 10 bases. Germline CDR1 reads SEHNR; CDR2 reads FQNEAQ (reference sequence). The CDR3 has 14 residues. J gave up 7 bases and V 5 bases, and 4 bases lay outside the gene matches.

This chain joins TRBV4-3 and TRBJ2-1; no clear D. The germline V gene has CDR1 LGHNA and CDR2 YSLEER. This CDR3 is built from 13 residues. Trimming removed 4 bases from V and 2 bases from J, with 6 bases in between. CDR3 sequence: CASSLQTYNEQFF. In nucleotides, the CDR3 is TGCGCCAGCAGCCTTCAGACCTACAATGAGCAGTTCTTC.

V usage is TRBV7-2 and J usage is TRBJ2-1; maybe TRBD1 (5 bases). Trimming took 1 base from V and 6 from J, leaving 22 bases between them. Germline V gene sequence: CDR1 SGHTA, CDR2 FQGNSA. The CDR3 has 18 amino acids. CDR3 nucleotide sequence: TGTGCCAGCAGCTTAGTTTTCCCCCCGCAGGGTTCTGGCAATGAGCAGTTCTTC. This translates into CASSLVFPPQGSGNEQFF.

The rearrangement joins TRBV18 to TRBJ2-7; D is uncertain. The germline CDR1 and CDR2 sequences are KGHSH and LQKENI. V was clipped by 4 bases and J by 5 bases, with 15 bases between them. The CDR3 has 14 amino acids. CDR3 bases: TGTGCCAGCTCACTTCCTTCAGTCCCTGACGAGCAGTACTTC. The encoded protein is CASSLPSVPDEQYF.

This chain uses TRBV7-2 with TRBJ1-6; D is possibly TRBD1 (5 bases). Trimming cost V 4 bases and J 7 bases, with 17 bases left between them. The germline V gene has CDR1 SGHTA and CDR2 FQGNSA. The CDR3 runs 16 residues. Here the CDR3 DNA reads TGTGCCAGCAGCTCCCGTTCTTGGAGGGGAAATTCACCCCTCCACTTT. Translation gives CASSSRSWRGNSPLHF.

The V call is TRBV4-1, the J call TRBJ1-2; weak D call: TRBD1 (6 bases). CDR1 is MGHRA, CDR2 YSYEKL, per germline. There are 14 residues in the CDR3. Trimming left V 0 bases short and J 8 bases short, with 13 bases between. Written as DNA, the CDR3 is TGCGCCAGCAGCCAAGATCCACCGGGGGGCGGCTACACCTTC. As protein: CASSQDPPGGGYTF.

V usage is TRBV3-1 (or the pseudogene TRBV3-2) and J usage is TRBJ2-7, with D perhaps matching TRBD2 (6 bases). The CDR3 sequence is 14 residues long. Germline CDR1 reads LGHDT; CDR2 reads YNNKEL (reference sequence). V was clipped by 1 base and J by 7 bases, with 14 bases between them. The CDR3 reads CASSQGRGAVEQYF. The CDR3 bases are TGTGCCAGCAGCCAAGGGAGGGGTGCCGTAGAGCAGTACTTC.